This TCR beta chain came from a study of T cells after yellow fever vaccination. Trimming took 1 base from V and 8 from J, leaving 5 bases between them. The CDR3 is 12 residues long. Germline assignment: CDR1 MGHRA and CDR2 YSYEKL. There are a few counts of this clonotype. Using its own MiXCR run on the 5' RACE reads, TCRdb lists one record per CDR3 protein. The sample records roughly 96,000 distinct CDR3 sequences, 8.9% being singletons. The receptor comes from a man aged 18 to 30 who received the YFV17D yellow fever vaccine. The V and J genes are TRBV4-1 and TRBJ1-4; no firm D call. The material sequenced was CD8+ T cells not binding an NS4B(214-222) dextramer, sorted from PBMCs, taken around 16 days after the first yellow fever vaccination. The DNA for the CDR3 is TGCGCCAGCAGCCAAGGGGCCGAAAAACTGTTTTTT. This codes for CASSQGAEKLFF.